This T cell receptor beta chain was retrieved from a study of monozygotic twins with inflammatory bowel disease (dated by TCRdb to about 2019). A note on the overall study: A total of approximately 28 monozygotic twin pairs were included in the full study, comprising nine German pairs (four IBD-concordant, five IBD-discordant) and 19 IBD-discordant Danish pairs. Each individual had, on average, about 151 000 unique TCRalpha sequences and 181 000 unique TCRbeta sequences available for analysis. Disease-associated traits were sought mainly through comparisons between IBD patients and their genetically identical healthy co-twins within discordant pairs.

As to this clonotype: It has no known antigen specificity.

For CDR1 and CDR2, the germline V gene lists LGHNA and YNFKEQ. The CDR3 spans 16 residues, from the cysteine through the phenylalanine. Only the protein is available. From each donor, an approximately 2.3 ml peripheral blood sample was collected into PAXgene tubes and kept at -80 degrees C. Total RNA was isolated from whole blood with the PAXgene blood miRNA kit on an automated QIAcube, without T cell sorting. Peripheral blood from monozygotic twin pairs who were concordant or discordant for inflammatory bowel disease underwent deep TCRalpha and TCRbeta repertoire profiling using unique molecular barcoding. Smoking habits were recorded for all twin pairs, and each individual was classified as a current, former or never smoker. Preparation of the library involved 5' RACE. Preparation of each TCR library used about 3,200 ng of total RNA. For each sample, cDNA was synthesized in eight separate reactions using SMARTScribe reverse transcriptase. During cDNA synthesis, unique molecular identifiers containing a 6-nucleotide sample barcode were introduced by template switching. Two nested PCRs of approximately 16 and 10 cycles amplified the TCRalpha and TCRbeta cDNA, and bead purification followed each PCR. Before amplification, the cDNA was both treated with uracil DNA-glycosylase and purified with the QIAquick PCR purification kit. In the second PCR, Illumina TruSeq-compatible adapters and sample-specific barcodes were added. TapeStation and Qubit were used to check library quality and concentration, and roughly 4.8 ng of each library went into the pool. The pooled libraries were sequenced with 2 x 100 bp reads and custom sequencing primers on an Illumina HiSeq2500 single-index Rapid Run. The paper's data handling went like this. MiGEC version 1.2.6 was used for UMI-based consensus assembly to correct PCR and sequencing errors. MiXCR version 2.1.1 handled V(D)J alignment, clonotype assembly and CDR3 extraction. Gene usage, clonotype sharing and MAIT/NKT TCR abundance were normalised by analysing the top 1000, 10 000 and 20 000 clonotypes per sample. After downsampling to 27 000 UMIs, diversity was calculated as the inverse Simpson index using the vegan R package. Paired Mann-Whitney U tests were applied to discordant twin pairs, and Benjamini-Hochberg correction was used for multiple testing. One entry per CDR3 protein sequence results from the TCRdb reprocessing of the reads, with DNA left out. In this record, the V and J calls reflect TCRdb's handling and not the investigators' own analysis. The table for this sample records 420,000 or so distinct CDR3 sequences. The leading ten clones occupy approximately 2.3% of the sample.

Findings and caveats that apply to the study as a whole: The results gave no support for a single strong signal or clonotype linked to IBD. A decrease in TCRbeta repertoire diversity, as measured by inverse Simpson index, was observed in IBD patients compared with their healthy co-twins. The analysis was unable to tell different T cell subtypes apart. Because patients were on differing immunosuppressive treatments, the repertoires may have picked up extra background noise and inter-individual variability. Fewer clonotypes were shared with other individuals by IBD patients than by healthy twins, most markedly in patients showing signs of disease activity. Concordant and discordant twins showed no difference in repertoire similarity, possibly because of limited statistical power.

This chain joins TRBV4-2 to TRBJ2-3; TCRdb's D gene call, TRBD2, goes unchecked for lack of DNA. The sequenced material came from blood. The receptor comes from a human donor with ulcerative colitis or Crohn's disease, or a healthy co-twin of an affected twin (not recorded which). Here the CDR3 is given as CASSLPGGQRADTQYF.